Below are 24 T cell receptor beta chains sequenced from a single sample in a study of blood T cell repertoires in COVID-19. TCRdb's table, derived via immunoSEQ multiplex PCR, lists solely in-frame clones and lacks some. The repertoire holds some 300,000 clones, with approximately 89% as singletons. The sequenced material came from PBMCs or T cells enriched from blood (not recorded which). These receptors were obtained from a woman in her forties who had recovered from COVID-19.

The gene calls are TRBV28 and TRBJ2-7, with D possibly TRBD1 on 6 matching bases. The CDR3 totals 16 residues. Germline CDR1 is MDHEN and CDR2 is SYDVKM. V lost 5 bases and J 2 bases, leaving 19 bases between the germline ends. CDR3 nucleotide sequence: TGTGCCAGCAGTCCCACGGACAGTTCAGGGGCCTACGAGCAGTACTTC. Protein sequence: CASSPTDSSGAYEQYF.

V is TRBV30 and J is TRBJ2-1, with D tentatively TRBD1 (6 bases). There are 13 residues in the CDR3. V lost 1 base and J lost 4, with 8 bases in between. Germline lookup yields CDR1 GTSNPN and CDR2 SVGIG (reference sequence). CDR3 protein: CAWSEGEYNEQFF. CDR3 bases: TGTGCCTGGAGTGAGGGGGAATACAATGAGCAGTTCTTC.

J is TRBJ2-2 and V is TRBV9; 8 bases are a match to TRBD2. In germline, CDR1 is SGDLS, CDR2 YYNGEE. The J segment lost 1 base and the V segment lost 8 bases, leaving 7 bases of the junction unmatched. There are 15 residues in the CDR3. The CDR3 nucleotides are TGTGCCAGTAGCCTCCGGGGGGGGAACACCGGGGAGCTGTTTTTT. Its translation is CASSLRGGNTGELFF.

V usage is TRBV28 and J usage is TRBJ1-2; possibly TRBD1 for D (6 bases). V shed 4 bases and J shed 8 bases, with 14 bases lying between them. The V gene's germline CDR1 is MDHEN and CDR2 SYDVKM. This CDR3 has 13 amino acids. This chain's CDR3 is CASSSTGLQGYTF. The CDR3 DNA follows: TGTGCCAGCAGTTCGACAGGTCTGCAGGGCTACACCTTC.

The chain employs TRBV21-1 and TRBJ1-5; the D call TRBD1 from the table was never checked on the DNA. TRBV21-1 is shown as a pseudogene. This CDR3 has 13 residues. The CDR3 coding sequence is TGTGCCGGGCGGTCCAGGGGGAATCAGCCCCAGCATTTT. This codes for CAGRSRGNQPQHF.

The rearrangement uses TRBV3-1 (or the pseudogene TRBV3-2) and TRBJ1-4; D is ambiguous. The CDR3 is made up of 13 amino acids. Trimming stripped 3 bases from V and 12 bases from J, with 14 bases between. CDR1 LGHDT and CDR2 YNNKEL come from the germline V gene (reference sequence). CDR3 amino acids: CASSQAGGRELFF. The CDR3 DNA follows: TGTGCCAGCAGCCAGGCCGGCGGGAGGGAACTGTTTTTT.

V is TRBV11-3 and J is TRBJ2-2; 7 positions agree with TRBD1. CDR3 length: 15 amino acids. V was clipped by 4 bases and J by 2 bases; unmatched bases: 4. The V gene's germline CDR1 is SGHNT and CDR2 YENEEA. This CDR3 is CASSSGTANTGELFF. The CDR3 coding sequence is TGTGCCAGCAGCTCCGGGACAGCTAACACCGGGGAGCTGTTTTTT.

The chain links TRBV3-1 (or the pseudogene TRBV3-2) to TRBJ2-3; 7 bases line up with TRBD1. With V trimmed by 1 base and J by 3 bases, 7 bases remained unmatched. The germline V gene encodes CDR1 LGHDT and CDR2 YNNKEL (reference sequence). CDR3 size: 16 residues. This chain's CDR3 is CASSQGVGDRTDTQYF. CDR3 DNA sequence: TGTGCCAGCAGCCAAGGGGTAGGGGACAGAACAGATACGCAGTATTTT.

CDR3 coding DNA: TGTGCCAGCAGCTTAAACCGGGTTAACTACAATGAGCAGTTCTTC. Translation: CASSLNRVNYNEQFF. The V and J genes are TRBV7-3 and TRBJ2-1; D is uncertain. V shed 1 base and J shed 3 bases, with 10 bases lying between them. The length of the CDR3 is 15 residues. Germline V lookup: CDR1 SGHTA, CDR2 FQGTGA. The complete variable domain, with remaining parts taken from reference TRBV7-3 and TRBJ2-1, reads GAGVSQTPSNKVTEKGKYVELRCDPISGHTALYWYRQSLGQGPEFLIYFQGTGAADDSGLPNDRFFAVRPEGSVSTLKIQRTERGDSAVYLCASSLNRVNYNEQFFGPGTRLTVL.

The gene calls are TRBV18 and TRBJ2-7, with TRBD1 as a possible D gene (6 bases). This CDR3 has 12 amino acids. V was cut by 6 bases and J by 4 bases, with 10 bases left in between. Germline V gene lookup returns CDR1 KGHSH and CDR2 LQKENI. This chain's CDR3 is CASSSTGYEQYF. In DNA form, the CDR3 reads TGTGCCAGCTCTTCCACAGGGTACGAGCAGTACTTC. The complete variable domain, with remaining parts taken from reference TRBV18 and TRBJ2-7, reads NAGVMQNPRHLVRRRGQEARLRCSPMKGHSHVYWYRQLPEEGLKFMVYLQKENIIDESGMPKERFSAEFPKEGPSILRIQQVVRGDSAAYFCASSSTGYEQYFGPGTRLTVT.

The gene calls are TRBV6-2 or TRBV6-3 and TRBJ2-3; 7 bases are shared with TRBD1. The V and J ends lost 5 bases and 2 bases, in that order; junction bases with no gene match: 4. Germline V CDR1 and CDR2: MNHEY, SVGEGT. This CDR3 region has 14 residues. The CDR3 here is CASSGDSTTDTQYF. For the CDR3, the DNA is TGTGCCAGCAGTGGGGACAGCACCACAGATACGCAGTATTTT.

This chain links TRBV10-1 with TRBJ2-5; tentative D call: TRBD2 (6 bases). The CDR3 spans 13 residues. With 3 bases removed from V and 9 bases from J, the gap between germline ends came to 14 bases. CDR1 WNHNN and CDR2 SYGVQD come from the germline V gene (reference sequence). DNA of the CDR3: TGCGCCAGCAGTGAAAGGACACCGGGAGCCCAGTACTTC. It translates to CASSERTPGAQYF.

The chain is built from TRBV28 and TRBJ1-6; 10 nucleotides match TRBD1. Germline-derived CDR1 and CDR2 are MDHEN and SYDVKM. The CDR3 totals 15 residues. V trimming: 6 bases; J trimming: 7 bases; junction bases outside the gene matches: 6. The CDR3 sequence is CASRGGGQGNSPLHF. CDR3 coding DNA: TGTGCCAGCAGGGGCGGGGGACAGGGGAATTCACCCCTCCACTTT.

The chain carries TRBV7-8 and TRBJ2-7, with 12 bases matching TRBD2. Trimming cost V 2 bases and J 6 bases; bases outside gene matches: 2. Germline CDR1 and CDR2: SGHVS and FQNEAQ. The CDR3 runs to 14 residues. The CDR3 DNA follows: TGTGCCAGCAGCTTACCTAGCGGGAGGGCCGAGCAGTACTTC. Translated: CASSLPSGRAEQYF. Full variable domain (remainder filled in from reference TRBV7-8 and TRBJ2-7): GAGVSQSPRYKVAKRGQDVALRCDPISGHVSLFWYQQALGQGPEFLTYFQNEAQLDKSGLPSDRFFAERPEGSVSTLKIQRTQQEDSAVYLCASSLPSGRAEQYFGPGTRLTVT.

This clone occurred a few times. This rearrangement joins TRBV5-1 to TRBJ1-3; 7 bases agree with TRBD1. V trimming: 4 bases; J trimming: 0 bases; junction bases outside the gene matches: 10. This CDR3 comprises 17 residues. Germline V gene lookup returns CDR1 SGHRS and CDR2 YFSETQ. The CDR3 DNA is TGCGCCAGCAGCCAGGGGACAGATCAGCACTCTGGAAACACCATATATTTT. Protein product: CASSQGTDQHSGNTIYF. The whole variable domain, filled in from reference TRBV5-1 and TRBJ1-3, reads KAGVTQTPRYLIKTRGQQVTLSCSPISGHRSVSWYQQTPGQGLQFLFEYFSETQRNKGNFPGRFSGRQFSNSRSEMNVSTLELGDSALYLCASSQGTDQHSGNTIYFGEGSWLTVV.

The CDR3 reads CATSTSVTGGIGSQYF. As DNA, the CDR3 is TGTGCCACCAGCACCTCCGTCACAGGGGGGATTGGGTCCCAGTACTTC. The chain has TRBV15 and TRBJ2-5; 8 bases align to TRBD1. The V segment lost 4 bases and the J segment 9 bases; nucleotides outside the gene matches: 16. This CDR3 has 16 residues. Germline V gene sequence: CDR1 LNHNV, CDR2 YYDKDF (reference sequence).

V is TRBV7-2 and J is TRBJ1-2; 12 bases map to TRBD1. In germline, CDR1 is SGHTA, CDR2 FQGNSA. Trimming took 4 bases from V and 8 from J; bases not matched to a gene: 8. This CDR3 has 15 residues. The CDR3 spells CASSWGGTGGSGYTF. The DNA of the CDR3 is TGTGCCAGCAGCTGGGGAGGGACAGGGGGCTCGGGCTACACCTTC.

This rearrangement joins TRBV5-1 to TRBJ1-3; maybe TRBD1 (6 bases). The V gene's germline CDR1 is SGHRS and CDR2 YFSETQ. Deletions cut 6 bases from V and 2 bases from J, with 12 bases between. The CDR3 totals 14 residues. The CDR3: CASKDSNTGNTIYF. CDR3 in DNA: TGCGCCAGCAAGGACAGCAACACTGGAAACACCATATATTTT.

The chain links TRBV2 to TRBJ2-1; the match to TRBD2 covers 13 bases. CDR1 and CDR2 (germline): SNHLY, FYNNEI. The CDR3 is 14 amino acids. V lost 7 bases and J lost 8; bases outside the gene matches: 5. CDR3 nucleotides: TGTGCCAGCACGGGACTAGCGGGGATTGATGAGCAGTTCTTC. Protein: CASTGLAGIDEQFF.

A remark on this clone: This sample includes further DNA sequences coding for the same CDR3. The V and J genes are TRBV3-1 (or the pseudogene TRBV3-2) and TRBJ1-4; the match to TRBD1 covers 8 bases. The germline gives CDR1 LGHDT, CDR2 YNNKEL (reference sequence). V trimming: 3 bases; J trimming: 5 bases; junction bases outside the gene matches: 2. The CDR3 is made up of 14 amino acids. Here the CDR3 reads CASSQRQGNEKLFF. DNA for the CDR3: TGTGCCAGCAGCCAGAGACAGGGGAATGAAAAACTGTTTTTT.

The CDR3 DNA follows: TGTGCCAGCAGCCCGGAGGGACAGGGACACTACGAGCAGTACTTC. Translation: CASSPEGQGHYEQYF. The V and J genes are TRBV5-4 and TRBJ2-7, with 9 bases fitting TRBD1. Looked up from germline, CDR1 is SGHNT and CDR2 is YYREEE (reference sequence). This CDR3 has 15 residues. The junction had 8 bases not matched to a gene; V was cut back by 4 bases and J by 3 bases.

This clone was counted between two and nine times. This sequence joins TRBV10-3 and TRBJ1-6; D remains unclear. CDR1 and CDR2 (germline): ENHRY, SYGVKD. The CDR3 sequence is 14 residues long. The ends were cut back, 2 bases at V and 7 bases at J, with 9 bases in the middle. DNA of the CDR3: TGTGCCATCAGTGAGGAGGTCACCAATTCACCCCTCCACTTT. Its protein is CAISEEVTNSPLHF.

This clone was recorded once. This chain connects TRBV19 to TRBJ1-4, with 8 bases matching TRBD1. V was clipped by 7 bases and J by 8 bases; unmatched bases: 9. The CDR3 sequence is 14 residues long. Germline V gene data show CDR1 as LNHDA and CDR2 as SQIVND (reference sequence). DNA for the CDR3: TGTGCCAGTAATGGAGGCAGGGGGCGCGAAAAACTGTTTTTT. Encoded protein: CASNGGRGREKLFF.

A single count supports this clone. The chain couples TRBV6-5 to TRBJ2-1; D is possibly TRBD1 (6 bases). This CDR3 comprises 15 residues. The germline V gene encodes CDR1 MNHEY and CDR2 SVGAGI. The V end was cut by 6 bases, the J end by 8 bases, with 20 bases between. The CDR3 spells CASSTHGTPGDEQFF. The CDR3 region has the DNA TGTGCCAGCAGCACTCATGGGACACCTGGGGATGAGCAGTTCTTC.